This section outlines one T cell receptor beta chain sequence together with its context. This clonotype was seen many times. Its antigen specificity is not known. No base quality information exists; no much larger clone differs at one position. The CDR3 covers 15 residues, taking in both the cysteine and the phenylalanine. The only DNA kept is the CDR3, 45 bases in frame from the first base. Trimming accounts for 6 bases at V and 4 bases at J, while the number of junction bases matched to no gene is 1. The germline V gene (reference sequence) supplies CDR1 MNHEY and CDR2 SMNVEV. These data originate in a study of T cells after yellow fever vaccination (dated by TCRdb to the late 2010s). In terms of the full investigation: The SMART-Seq v4 Ultra Low Input RNA kit was used to prepare libraries from fractions with low cell numbers. To track T-cell clones before and after primary and booster YFV17D yellow fever vaccination, bulk TCR alpha and beta repertoires were sequenced longitudinally. Blood samples were taken at several timepoints before and after primary and secondary immunization, and bulk PBMC replicates and cell subsets were isolated. Two healthy male donors, one aged 18 to 30 and one aged 30 to 40 years, were included in the cohort.

The sample's treatment or condition, from its label and the paper: live attenuated yellow fever vaccine strain. At every blood-draw timepoint, two biological replicates of bulk PBMCs were collected. A standard Ficoll-Paque protocol was used to isolate PBMCs from peripheral blood. TriZol was used to extract RNA from bulk PBMCs, CD4 and CD8 fractions, and dextramer-positive and dextramer-negative fractions. Instrument on record: Illumina NovaSeq 6000. TCR cDNA was synthesized by 5'RACE template switching, which introduced a universal primer site and unique molecular identifiers. Priming of cDNA synthesis was performed from both the TCR alpha and TCR beta constant segments. Libraries were amplified in two PCR steps, with sample barcodes and sequencing adapters added in the second step. Sequencing of libraries was performed on Illumina HiSeq 2500 (2x100 bp) or NovaSeq (2x150 bp). Under the source paper's analysis protocol: MIGEC was used to demultiplex reads and collapse the reads into UMI consensus sequences, and MiXCR was used for V(D)J alignment. Clonotypes responding to the vaccine were identified with edgeR on replicate PBMC samples, with the criteria of FDR below 0.01 and a log2 fold change above 5 up to day 15. Bulk clonotypes were assigned CD4 or CD8 identity according to which sequenced CD4 or CD8 repertoire held them at higher abundance. TCRdb reran the public reads through fastp at Q25 and MiXCR, keeping productive beta chains. Each entry merges the rows of one CDR3 protein and shows their most common DNA and genes. It is TCRdb's table, rather than the study itself, that gives the V and J calls and clone size. The sample table shows about 340,000 distinct CDR3 sequences, and under 5% are seen once. More than 20% of the sample is in the top ten clones.

Study-level results and caveats: A small fraction of clonotypes appeared in both the CD4 and CD8 compartments, likely as a result of convergent recombination. FACS-sorted repertoires could contain abundant contaminating clonotypes from the bulk population, so computational filtering was required. Only two donors were included in the study, so the extent to which the findings can be generalized is limited. Compared with the primary T-cell response, the secondary T-cell response was faster but weaker, reaching its peak on day 5 rather than on day 15. Most clones expanded after primary vaccination were re-detected after the booster (almost 97% of CD4 and more than 70% of CD8), suggesting broad memory maintenance.

The TCR was taken from a man aged 18 to 35 who received the YFV17D yellow fever vaccine. The sample in question was PBMCs, obtained 5 days after the yellow fever booster vaccination. This chain joins TRBV27 to TRBJ2-1; 15 junctional bases match TRBD2. The DNA is TGTGCCAGCAGAGGACTAGCGGGGGGGTACAATGAGCAGTTCTTC. Translated, this is CASRGLAGGYNEQFF.